This T cell receptor (beta chain) was observed in a study of blood T cell repertoires in COVID-19. TCRdb keeps only in-frame clones here, not all; method: immunoSEQ multiplex PCR. The sample shows 200,000 to 250,000 clones, 82% of them seen only once. Enrolled through a virtual design, the participants were between roughly 18 and 90 years of age and came from about two dozen US areas. Cohort assignment relied on participant-reported clinical history. As for this clone: Other DNA sequences in the sample encode the same CDR3.

Per germline, CDR1 MNHEY and CDR2 SVGEGT. The CDR3 length is 14 residues. V lost 2 bases and J lost 5; bases outside the gene matches: 3. The origin of this receptor is a woman aged 60-75 years who had recovered from COVID-19. The chain combines TRBV6-2 or TRBV6-3 with TRBJ1-2, with 9 bases identical to TRBD1. Sequences were obtained from PBMCs or T cells enriched from blood (not recorded which). CDR3 sequence reads: CASSYRGQGYGYTF. The CDR3, as DNA: TGTGCCAGCAGTTACCGTGGACAGGGGTATGGCTACACCTTC.